This TCR beta chain was observed in a study of blood T cell repertoires in COVID-19. Overall study context: There were acute and convalescent COVID-19 samples, and they came from the United States, Italy and Spain. Sources were T cells, B-cell-depleted T cells, or PBMCs; the material itself was cDNA or gDNA.

The length of the CDR3 is 15 residues. Germline values: CDR1 LGHDT, CDR2 YNNKEL (reference sequence). Trimming removed 0 bases from V and 5 bases from J, with 12 bases in between. In the original workflow: Reference gene primer amplification gave estimated nucleated cell counts. Profiled with immunoSEQ multiplex PCR; TCRdb holds only in-frame clones, not every one. Clone size and V and J calls were adopted from that table, with D and trimming inferred from the DNA. This sample has some 140,000 clones; approximately 84% occur once, and the top ten carry 17%. The sequence derives from a woman of 80 years or more with acute or convalescent COVID-19. Sequenced sample: peripheral blood. This sequence joins TRBV3-1 (or the pseudogene TRBV3-2) and TRBJ2-3, with a tentative D call TRBD2 (5 bases). The CDR3 nucleotides are TGTGCCAGCAGCCAAGATCTAGCTAGTCTAGATACGCAGTATTTT. Amino acid sequence: CASSQDLASLDTQYF.